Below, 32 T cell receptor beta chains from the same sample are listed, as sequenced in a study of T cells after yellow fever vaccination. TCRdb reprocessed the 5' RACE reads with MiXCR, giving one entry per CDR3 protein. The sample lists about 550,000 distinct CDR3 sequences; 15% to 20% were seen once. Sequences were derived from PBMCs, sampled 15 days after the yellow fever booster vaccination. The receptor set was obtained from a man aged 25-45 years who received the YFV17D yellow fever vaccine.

The CDR3 spells CASSFSTERSRKYEQYF. The CDR3 nucleotides are TGCGCCAGCAGCTTTTCCACCGAGAGGAGCCGAAAGTACGAGCAGTACTTC. The rearrangement links TRBV5-1 to TRBJ2-7; D remains unclear. The ends were cut back, 2 bases at V and 4 bases at J, with 22 bases in the middle. CDR1 SGHRS and CDR2 YFSETQ come from the germline V gene. This CDR3 contains 17 residues.

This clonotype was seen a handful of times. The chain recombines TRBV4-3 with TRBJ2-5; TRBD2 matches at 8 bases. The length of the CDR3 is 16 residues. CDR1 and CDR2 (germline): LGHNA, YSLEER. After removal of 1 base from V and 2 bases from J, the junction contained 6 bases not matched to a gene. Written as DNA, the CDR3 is TGCGCCAGCAGCCAAGGGGGACTAGTGGGACAAGAGACCCAGTACTTC. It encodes CASSQGGLVGQETQYF.

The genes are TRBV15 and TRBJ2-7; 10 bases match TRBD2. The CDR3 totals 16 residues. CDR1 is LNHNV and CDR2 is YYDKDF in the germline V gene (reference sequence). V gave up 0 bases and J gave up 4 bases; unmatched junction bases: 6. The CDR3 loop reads CATSRDRTSGLYEQYF. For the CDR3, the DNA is TGTGCCACCAGCAGAGATAGGACTAGCGGCTTGTACGAGCAGTACTTC.

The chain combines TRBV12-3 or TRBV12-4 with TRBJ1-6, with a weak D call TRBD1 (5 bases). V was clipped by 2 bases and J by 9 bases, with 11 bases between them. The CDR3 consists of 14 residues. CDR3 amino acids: CASSLSGRGSPLHF. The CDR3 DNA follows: TGTGCCAGCAGTTTATCGGGGCGCGGTTCACCCCTCCACTTT.

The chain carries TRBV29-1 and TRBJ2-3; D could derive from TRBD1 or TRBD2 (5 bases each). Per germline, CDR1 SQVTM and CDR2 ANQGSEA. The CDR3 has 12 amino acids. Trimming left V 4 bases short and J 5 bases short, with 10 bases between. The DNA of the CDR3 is TGCAGCGTTGGAGGTGGGGGAGATACGCAGTATTTT. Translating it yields CSVGGGGDTQYF.

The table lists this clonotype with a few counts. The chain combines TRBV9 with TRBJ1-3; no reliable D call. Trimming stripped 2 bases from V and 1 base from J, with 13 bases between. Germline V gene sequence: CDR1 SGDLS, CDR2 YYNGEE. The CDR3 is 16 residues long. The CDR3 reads CASSVAETKSGNTIYF. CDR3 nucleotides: TGTGCCAGCAGCGTCGCAGAAACGAAATCTGGAAACACCATATATTTT.

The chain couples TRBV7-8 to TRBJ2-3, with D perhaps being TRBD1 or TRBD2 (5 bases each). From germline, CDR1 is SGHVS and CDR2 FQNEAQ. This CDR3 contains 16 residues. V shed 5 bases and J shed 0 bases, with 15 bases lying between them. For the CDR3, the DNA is TGTGCCAGCAGCCCCCGGGGCGGCCCTAGCACAGATACGCAGTATTTT. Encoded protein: CASSPRGGPSTDTQYF.

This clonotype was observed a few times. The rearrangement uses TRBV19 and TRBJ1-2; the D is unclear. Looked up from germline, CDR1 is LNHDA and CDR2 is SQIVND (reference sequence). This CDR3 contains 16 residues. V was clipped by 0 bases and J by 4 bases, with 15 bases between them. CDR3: CASSIDHQRIPYGYTF. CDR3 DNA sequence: TGTGCCAGTAGTATAGATCATCAGAGAATCCCCTATGGCTACACCTTC.

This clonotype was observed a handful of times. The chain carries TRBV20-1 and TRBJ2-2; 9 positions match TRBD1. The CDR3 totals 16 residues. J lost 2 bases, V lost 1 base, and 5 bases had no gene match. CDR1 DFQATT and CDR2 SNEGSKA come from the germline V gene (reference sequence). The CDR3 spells CSARGAGQGNTGELFF. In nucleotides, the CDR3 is TGCAGTGCTAGAGGGGCGGGACAGGGTAACACCGGGGAGCTGTTTTTT.

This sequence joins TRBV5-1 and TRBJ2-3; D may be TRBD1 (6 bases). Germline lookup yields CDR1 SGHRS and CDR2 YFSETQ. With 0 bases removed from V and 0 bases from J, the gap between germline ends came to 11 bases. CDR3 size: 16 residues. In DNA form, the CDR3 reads TGCGCCAGCAGCTTGGGGTGGGGGCCGAGCACAGATACGCAGTATTTT. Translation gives CASSLGWGPSTDTQYF.

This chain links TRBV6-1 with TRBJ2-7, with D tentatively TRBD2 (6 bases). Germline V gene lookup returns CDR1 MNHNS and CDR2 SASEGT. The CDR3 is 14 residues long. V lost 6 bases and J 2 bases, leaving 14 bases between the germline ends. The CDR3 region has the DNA TGTGCCAGCAGGAGGGACTTCGATACCTACGAGCAGTACTTC. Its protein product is CASRRDFDTYEQYF.

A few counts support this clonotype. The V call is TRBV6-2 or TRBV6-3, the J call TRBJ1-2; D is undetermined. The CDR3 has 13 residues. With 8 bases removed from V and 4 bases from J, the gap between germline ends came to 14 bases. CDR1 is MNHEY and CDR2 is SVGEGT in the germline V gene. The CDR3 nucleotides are TGTGCCAGCTCTAGGGCGACGAGCTATGGCTACACCTTC. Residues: CASSRATSYGYTF.

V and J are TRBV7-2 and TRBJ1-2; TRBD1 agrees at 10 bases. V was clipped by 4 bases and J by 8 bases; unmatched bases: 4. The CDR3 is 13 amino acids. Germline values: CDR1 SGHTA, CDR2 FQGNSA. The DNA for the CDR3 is TGTGCCAGCAGCTCGACAGGGGGCTGGGGCTACACCTTC. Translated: CASSSTGGWGYTF.

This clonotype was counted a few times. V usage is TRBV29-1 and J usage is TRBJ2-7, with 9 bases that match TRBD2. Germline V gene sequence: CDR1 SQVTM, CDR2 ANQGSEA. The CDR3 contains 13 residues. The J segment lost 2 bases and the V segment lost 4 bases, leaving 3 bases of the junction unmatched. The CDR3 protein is CSVGASGTYEQYF. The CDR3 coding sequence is TGCAGCGTTGGTGCTAGCGGGACCTACGAGCAGTACTTC.

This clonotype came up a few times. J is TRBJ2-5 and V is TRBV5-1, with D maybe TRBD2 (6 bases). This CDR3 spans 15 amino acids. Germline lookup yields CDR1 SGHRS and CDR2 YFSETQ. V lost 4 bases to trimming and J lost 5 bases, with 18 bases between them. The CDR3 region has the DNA TGCGCCAGCAGCCCCCTGAGGGACTCCGGGGAGACCCAGTACTTC. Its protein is CASSPLRDSGETQYF.

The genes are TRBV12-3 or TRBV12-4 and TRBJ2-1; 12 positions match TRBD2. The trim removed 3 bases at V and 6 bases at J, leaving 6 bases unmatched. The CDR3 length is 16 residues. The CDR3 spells CASSFGLAGGFNEQFF. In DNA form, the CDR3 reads TGTGCCAGCAGTTTCGGGCTAGCGGGAGGGTTCAATGAGCAGTTCTTC.

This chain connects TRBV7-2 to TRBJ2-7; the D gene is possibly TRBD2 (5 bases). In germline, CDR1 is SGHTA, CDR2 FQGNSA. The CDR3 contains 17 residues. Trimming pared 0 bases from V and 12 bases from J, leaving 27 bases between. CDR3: CASSLAGGLTLLPARYF. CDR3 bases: TGTGCCAGCAGCTTAGCTGGCGGACTCACCCTCCTCCCAGCGAGGTACTTC.

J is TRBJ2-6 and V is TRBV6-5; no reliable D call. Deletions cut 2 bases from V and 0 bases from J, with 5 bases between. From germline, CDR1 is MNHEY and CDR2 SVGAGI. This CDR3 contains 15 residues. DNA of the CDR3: TGTGCCAGCAGTTACATCCGCTCTGGGGCCAACGTCCTGACTTTC. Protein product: CASSYIRSGANVLTF.

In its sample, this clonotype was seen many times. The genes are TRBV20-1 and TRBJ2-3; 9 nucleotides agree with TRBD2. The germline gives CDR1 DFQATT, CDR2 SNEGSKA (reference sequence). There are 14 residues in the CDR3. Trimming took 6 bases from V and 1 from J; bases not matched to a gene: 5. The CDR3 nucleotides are TGCAGTGCCTTAGCGGGAGCGGGCACAGATACGCAGTATTTT. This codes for CSALAGAGTDTQYF.

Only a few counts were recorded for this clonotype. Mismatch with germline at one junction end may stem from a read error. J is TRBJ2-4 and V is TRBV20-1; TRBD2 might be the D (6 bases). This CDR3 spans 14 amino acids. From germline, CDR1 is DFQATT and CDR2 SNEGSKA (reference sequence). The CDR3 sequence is CSAITSWAKNIQCF. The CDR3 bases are TGCAGTGCTATAACTAGCTGGGCCAAAAACATTCAGTGCTTC.

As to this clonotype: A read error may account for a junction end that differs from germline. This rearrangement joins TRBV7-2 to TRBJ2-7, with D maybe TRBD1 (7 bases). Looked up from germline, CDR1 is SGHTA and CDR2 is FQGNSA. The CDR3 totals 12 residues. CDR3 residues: CASSFIGAGGSF. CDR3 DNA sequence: TGTGCCAGCAGCTTTATTGGAGCAGGGGGGTCCTTC.

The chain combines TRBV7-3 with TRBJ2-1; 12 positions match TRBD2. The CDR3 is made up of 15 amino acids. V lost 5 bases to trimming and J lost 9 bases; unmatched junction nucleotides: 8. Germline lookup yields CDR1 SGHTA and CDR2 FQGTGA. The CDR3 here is CASSPRGGLAGEQFF. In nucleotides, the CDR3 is TGTGCCAGCAGCCCCCGGGGGGGACTAGCGGGTGAGCAGTTCTTC.

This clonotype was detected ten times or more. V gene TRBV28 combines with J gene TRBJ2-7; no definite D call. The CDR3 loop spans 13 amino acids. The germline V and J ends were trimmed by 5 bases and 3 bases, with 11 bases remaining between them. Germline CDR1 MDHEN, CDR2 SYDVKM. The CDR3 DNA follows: TGTGCCAGCAGTCGTGGGCCCCTCTACGAGCAGTACTTC. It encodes CASSRGPLYEQYF.

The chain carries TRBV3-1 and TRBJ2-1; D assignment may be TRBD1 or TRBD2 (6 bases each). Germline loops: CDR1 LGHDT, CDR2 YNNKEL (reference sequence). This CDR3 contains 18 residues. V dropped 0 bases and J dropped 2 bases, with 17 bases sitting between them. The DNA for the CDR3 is TGTGCCAGCAGCCAAGACCTCGGGGGCGAGATGGCCTACAATGAGCAGTTCTTC. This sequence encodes CASSQDLGGEMAYNEQFF.

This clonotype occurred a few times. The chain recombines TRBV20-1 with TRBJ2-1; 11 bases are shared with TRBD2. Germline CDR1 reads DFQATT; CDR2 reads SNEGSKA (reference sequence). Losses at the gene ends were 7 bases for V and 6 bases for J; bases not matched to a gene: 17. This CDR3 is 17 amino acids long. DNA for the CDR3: TGCAGTGGTATAGTAGCGGGAGGGCCTGGTCCCTTCAATGAGCAGTTCTTC. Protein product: CSGIVAGGPGPFNEQFF.

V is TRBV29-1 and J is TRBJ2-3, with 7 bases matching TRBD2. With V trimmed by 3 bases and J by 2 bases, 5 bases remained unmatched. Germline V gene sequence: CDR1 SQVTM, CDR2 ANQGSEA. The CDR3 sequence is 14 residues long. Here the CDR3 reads CSVEVAGDTDTQYF. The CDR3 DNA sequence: TGCAGCGTTGAGGTTGCGGGAGACACAGATACGCAGTATTTT.

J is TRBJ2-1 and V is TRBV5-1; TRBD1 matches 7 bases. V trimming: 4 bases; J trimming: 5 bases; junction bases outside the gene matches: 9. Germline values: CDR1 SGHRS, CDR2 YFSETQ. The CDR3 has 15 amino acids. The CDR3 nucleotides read TGCGCCAGCAGCGTATTGGGACAGAATAACAATGAGCAGTTCTTC. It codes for CASSVLGQNNNEQFF.

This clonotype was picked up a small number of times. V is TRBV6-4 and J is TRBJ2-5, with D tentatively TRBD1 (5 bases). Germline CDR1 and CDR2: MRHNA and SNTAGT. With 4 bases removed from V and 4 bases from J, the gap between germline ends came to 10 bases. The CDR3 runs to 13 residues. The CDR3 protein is CASSVNRGETQYF. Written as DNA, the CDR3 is TGTGCCAGCAGTGTTAATAGGGGAGAGACCCAGTACTTC.

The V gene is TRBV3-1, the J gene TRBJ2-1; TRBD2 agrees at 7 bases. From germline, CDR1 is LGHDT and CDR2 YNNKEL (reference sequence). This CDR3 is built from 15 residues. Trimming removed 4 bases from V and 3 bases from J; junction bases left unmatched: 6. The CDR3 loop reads CASSRRRDYYNEQFF. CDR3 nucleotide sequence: TGTGCCAGCAGCCGTCGCCGGGACTACTACAATGAGCAGTTCTTC.

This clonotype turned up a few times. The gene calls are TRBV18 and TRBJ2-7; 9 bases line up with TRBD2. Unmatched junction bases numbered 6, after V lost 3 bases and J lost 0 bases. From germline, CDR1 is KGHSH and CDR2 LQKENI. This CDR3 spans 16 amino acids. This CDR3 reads CASSPPTLAGSYEQYF. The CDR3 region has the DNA TGTGCCAGCTCACCCCCGACACTAGCGGGCTCCTACGAGCAGTACTTC.

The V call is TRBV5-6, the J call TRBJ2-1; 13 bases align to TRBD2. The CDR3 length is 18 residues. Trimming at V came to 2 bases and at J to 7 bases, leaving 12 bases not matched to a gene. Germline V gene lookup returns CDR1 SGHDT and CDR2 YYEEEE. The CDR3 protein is CASSFRGSGLAGVNEQFF. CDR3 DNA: TGTGCCAGCAGCTTTCGGGGCTCCGGACTAGCGGGAGTTAATGAGCAGTTCTTC. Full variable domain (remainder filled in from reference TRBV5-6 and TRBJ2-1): DAGVTQSPTHLIKTRGQQVTLRCSPKSGHDTVSWYQQALGQGPQFIFQYYEEEERQRGNFPDRFSGHQFPNYSSELNVNALLLGDSALYLCASSFRGSGLAGVNEQFFGPGTRLTVL.

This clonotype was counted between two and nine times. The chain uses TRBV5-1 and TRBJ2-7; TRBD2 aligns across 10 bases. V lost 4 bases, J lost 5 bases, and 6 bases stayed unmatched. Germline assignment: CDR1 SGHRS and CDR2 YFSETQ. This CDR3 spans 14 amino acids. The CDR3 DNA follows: TGCGCCAGCAGCAGGGCTAGCGGGAGCCACGAGCAGTACTTC. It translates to CASSRASGSHEQYF. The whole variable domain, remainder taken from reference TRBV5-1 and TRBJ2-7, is KAGVTQTPRYLIKTRGQQVTLSCSPISGHRSVSWYQQTPGQGLQFLFEYFSETQRNKGNFPGRFSGRQFSNSRSEMNVSTLELGDSALYLCASSRASGSHEQYFGPGTRLTVT.